This T cell receptor beta chain derives from a study of cytomegalovirus exposure and HLA in healthy donors. Study-level findings and limits: The study labeled 150 or so TCR beta chains cytomegalovirus-associated. 87-base-pair reads could not separate some V segments, including TRBV6-2 and TRBV6-3.

Concerning this clone: What it recognizes is unknown.

The V gene end was trimmed by 5 bases and the J gene end by 2 bases; junction bases not matched to a gene: 9. CDR1 is SGHRS, CDR2 YFSETQ, per germline. The CDR3 consists of 18 residues. 60 Vbeta and 13 Jbeta primers were used in PCR. Repertoires were generated with immunoSEQ multiplex PCR, while TCRdb's copy carries only in-frame clones and drops some. The table has about 160,000 clones, roughly 82% seen once. There were likely unrecorded immune exposures, though donors were nominally healthy when sampled. The clonotype originates from a girl under 18 in good health and CMV-seropositive. This chain uses TRBV5-1 with TRBJ2-6; the match to TRBD2 covers 11 bases. The source material was PBMCs. The CDR3: CASRTSGEPPAGANVLTF. For the CDR3, the DNA is TGCGCCAGCAGGACTAGCGGGGAACCCCCCGCTGGGGCCAACGTCCTGACTTTC.